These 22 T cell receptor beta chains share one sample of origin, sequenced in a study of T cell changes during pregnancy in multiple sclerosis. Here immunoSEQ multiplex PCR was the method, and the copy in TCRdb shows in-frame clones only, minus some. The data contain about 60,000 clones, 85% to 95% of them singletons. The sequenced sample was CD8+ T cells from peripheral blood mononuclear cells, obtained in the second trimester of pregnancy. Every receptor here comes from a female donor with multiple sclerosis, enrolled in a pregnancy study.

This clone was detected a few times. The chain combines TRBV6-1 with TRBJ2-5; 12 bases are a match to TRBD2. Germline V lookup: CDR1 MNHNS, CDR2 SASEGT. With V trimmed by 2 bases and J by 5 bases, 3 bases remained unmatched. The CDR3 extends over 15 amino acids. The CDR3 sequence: CASSESGTSGETQYF. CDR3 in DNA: TGTGCCAGCAGTGAAAGCGGGACTAGCGGGGAGACCCAGTACTTC.

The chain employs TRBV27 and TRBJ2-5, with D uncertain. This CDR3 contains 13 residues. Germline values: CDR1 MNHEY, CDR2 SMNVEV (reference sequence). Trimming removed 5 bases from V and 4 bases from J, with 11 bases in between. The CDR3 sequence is CASSGDFRETQYF. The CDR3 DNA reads TGTGCCAGCAGTGGAGATTTTCGAGAGACCCAGTACTTC.

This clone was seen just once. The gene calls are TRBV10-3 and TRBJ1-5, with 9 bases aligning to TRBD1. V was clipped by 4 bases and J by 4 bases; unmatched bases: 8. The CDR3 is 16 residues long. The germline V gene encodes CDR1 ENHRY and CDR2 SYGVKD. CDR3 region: CAISGSAGTGNQPQHF. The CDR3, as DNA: TGTGCCATCAGTGGTTCTGCCGGGACAGGGAATCAGCCCCAGCATTTT.

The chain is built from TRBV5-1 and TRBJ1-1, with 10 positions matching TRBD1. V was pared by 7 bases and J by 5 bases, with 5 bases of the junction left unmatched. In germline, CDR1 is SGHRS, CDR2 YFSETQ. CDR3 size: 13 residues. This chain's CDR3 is CASPDRGVTEAFF. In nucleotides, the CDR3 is TGCGCCAGCCCGGACAGGGGGGTAACTGAAGCTTTCTTT.

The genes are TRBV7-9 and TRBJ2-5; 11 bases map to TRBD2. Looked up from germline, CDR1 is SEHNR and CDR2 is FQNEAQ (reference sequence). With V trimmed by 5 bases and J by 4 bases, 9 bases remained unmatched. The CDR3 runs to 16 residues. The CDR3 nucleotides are TGTGCCAGCAGCGGTATAGCGGGAGGGCCGGGAGAGACCCAGTACTTC. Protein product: CASSGIAGGPGETQYF.

The DNA for the CDR3 is TGTGCCAGCAGCCCGGGGACAGGGGACTACGAGCAGTACTTC. The encoded protein is CASSPGTGDYEQYF. The chain joins TRBV9 to TRBJ2-7, with 10 bases matching TRBD1. The CDR3 is made up of 14 amino acids. From germline, CDR1 is SGDLS and CDR2 YYNGEE. With V trimmed by 4 bases and J by 3 bases, 4 bases remained unmatched.

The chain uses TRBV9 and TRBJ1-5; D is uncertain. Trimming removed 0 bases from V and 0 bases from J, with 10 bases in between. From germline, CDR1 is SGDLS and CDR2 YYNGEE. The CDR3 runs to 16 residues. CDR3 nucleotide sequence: TGTGCCAGCAGCGTAGTACAGACAACTAGCAATCAGCCCCAGCATTTT. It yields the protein CASSVVQTTSNQPQHF.

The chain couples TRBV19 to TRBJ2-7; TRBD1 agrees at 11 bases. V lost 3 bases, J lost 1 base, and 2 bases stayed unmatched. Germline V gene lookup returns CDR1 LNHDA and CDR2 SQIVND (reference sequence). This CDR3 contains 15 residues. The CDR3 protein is CASSIGTGGSYEQYF. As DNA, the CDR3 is TGTGCCAGTAGTATCGGGACAGGGGGTTCCTACGAGCAGTACTTC.

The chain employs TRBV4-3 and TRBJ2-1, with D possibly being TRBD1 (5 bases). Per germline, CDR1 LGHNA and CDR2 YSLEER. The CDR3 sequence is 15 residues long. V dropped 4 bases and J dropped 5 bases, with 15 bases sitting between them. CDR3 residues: CASSRRQGADNEQFF. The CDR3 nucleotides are TGCGCCAGCAGCCGCCGACAAGGGGCAGACAATGAGCAGTTCTTC.

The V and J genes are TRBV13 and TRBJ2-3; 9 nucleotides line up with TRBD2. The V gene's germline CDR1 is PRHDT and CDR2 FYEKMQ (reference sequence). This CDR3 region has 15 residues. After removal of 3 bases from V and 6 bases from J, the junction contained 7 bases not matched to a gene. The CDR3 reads CASSFIVAGADTQYF. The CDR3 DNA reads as TGTGCCAGCAGCTTTATAGTAGCGGGAGCGGATACGCAGTATTTT. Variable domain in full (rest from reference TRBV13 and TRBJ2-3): AAGVIQSPRHLIKEKRETATLKCYPIPRHDTVYWYQQGPGQDPQFLISFYEKMQSDKGSIPDRFSAQQFSDYHSELNMSSLELGDSALYFCASSFIVAGADTQYFGPGTRLTVL.

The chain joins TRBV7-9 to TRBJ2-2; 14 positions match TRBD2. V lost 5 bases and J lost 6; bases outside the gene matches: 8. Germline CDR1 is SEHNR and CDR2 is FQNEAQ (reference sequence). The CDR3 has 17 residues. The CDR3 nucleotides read TGTGCCAGCAGCGCCGGGACTAGCGGGAGTCTCGCCGGGGAGCTGTTTTTT. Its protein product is CASSAGTSGSLAGELFF.

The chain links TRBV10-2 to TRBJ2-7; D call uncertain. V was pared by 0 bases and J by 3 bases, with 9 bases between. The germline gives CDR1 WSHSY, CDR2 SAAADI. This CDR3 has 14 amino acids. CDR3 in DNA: TGCGCCAGCAGTGAGTCGAGCGAAGGCTACGAGCAGTACTTC. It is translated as CASSESSEGYEQYF.

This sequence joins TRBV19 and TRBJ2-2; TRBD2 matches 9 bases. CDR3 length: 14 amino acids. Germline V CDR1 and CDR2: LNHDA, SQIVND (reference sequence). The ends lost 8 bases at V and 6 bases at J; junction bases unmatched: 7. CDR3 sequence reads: CASSGLAGAGELFF. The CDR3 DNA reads TGTGCCAGTTCGGGACTAGCAGGCGCCGGGGAGCTGTTTTTT.

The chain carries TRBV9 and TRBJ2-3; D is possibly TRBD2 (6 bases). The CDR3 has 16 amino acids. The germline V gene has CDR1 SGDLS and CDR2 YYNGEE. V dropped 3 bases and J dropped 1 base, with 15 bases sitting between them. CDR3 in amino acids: CASSAEEGWGTDTQYF. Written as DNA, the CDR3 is TGTGCCAGCAGCGCTGAGGAGGGGTGGGGCACAGATACGCAGTATTTT.

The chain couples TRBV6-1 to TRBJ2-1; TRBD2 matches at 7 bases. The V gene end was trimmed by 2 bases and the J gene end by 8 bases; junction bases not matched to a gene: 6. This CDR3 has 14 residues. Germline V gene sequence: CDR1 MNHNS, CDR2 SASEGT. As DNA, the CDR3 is TGTGCCAGCAGTGAAATTTGGGGGAGGGATGAGCAGTTCTTC. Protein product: CASSEIWGRDEQFF.

The CDR3 coding sequence is TGCAGCGTTGACATTGGACTCTATGGCTACACCTTC. This sequence encodes CSVDIGLYGYTF. The rearrangement uses TRBV29-1 and TRBJ1-2; the D is unclear. Germline CDR1 SQVTM, CDR2 ANQGSEA. Trimming stripped 3 bases from V and 4 bases from J, with 9 bases between. The CDR3 has 12 amino acids.

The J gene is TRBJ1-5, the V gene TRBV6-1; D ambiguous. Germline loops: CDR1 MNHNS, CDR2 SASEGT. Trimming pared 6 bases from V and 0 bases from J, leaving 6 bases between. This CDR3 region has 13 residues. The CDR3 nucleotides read TGTGCCAGCAGAGGACTTAGCAATCAGCCCCAGCATTTT. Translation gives CASRGLSNQPQHF.

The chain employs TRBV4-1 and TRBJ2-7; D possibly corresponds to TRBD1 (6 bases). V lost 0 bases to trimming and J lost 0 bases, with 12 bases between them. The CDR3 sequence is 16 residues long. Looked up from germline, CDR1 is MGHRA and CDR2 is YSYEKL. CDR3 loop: CASSQEGDILSYEQYF. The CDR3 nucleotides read TGCGCCAGCAGCCAAGAAGGGGACATCCTCTCCTACGAGCAGTACTTC.

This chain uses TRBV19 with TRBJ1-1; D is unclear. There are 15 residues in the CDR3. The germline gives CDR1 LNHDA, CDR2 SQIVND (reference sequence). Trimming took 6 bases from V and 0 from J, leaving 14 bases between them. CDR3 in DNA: TGTGCCAGTAGCTTGGCAGGCATTATGAACACTGAAGCTTTCTTT. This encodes CASSLAGIMNTEAFF.

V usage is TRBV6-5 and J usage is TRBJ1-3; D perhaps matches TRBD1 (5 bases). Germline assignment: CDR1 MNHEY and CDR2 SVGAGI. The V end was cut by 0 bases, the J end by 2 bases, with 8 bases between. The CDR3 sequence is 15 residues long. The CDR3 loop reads CASSYSSRAGNTIYF. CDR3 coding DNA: TGTGCCAGCAGTTACTCGAGCAGGGCTGGAAACACCATATATTTT.

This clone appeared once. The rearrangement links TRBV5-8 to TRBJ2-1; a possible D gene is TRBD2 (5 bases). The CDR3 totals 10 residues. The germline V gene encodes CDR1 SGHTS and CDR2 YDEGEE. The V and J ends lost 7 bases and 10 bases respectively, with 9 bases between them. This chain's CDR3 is CASPPGEQFF. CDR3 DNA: TGTGCCAGCCCCCCGGGGGAGCAGTTCTTC.

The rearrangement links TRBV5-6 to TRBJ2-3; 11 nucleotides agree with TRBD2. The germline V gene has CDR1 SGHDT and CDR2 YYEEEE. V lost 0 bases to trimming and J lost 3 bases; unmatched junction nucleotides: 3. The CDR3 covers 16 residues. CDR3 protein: CASSLGSGRATDTQYF. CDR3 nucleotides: TGTGCCAGCAGCTTGGGTAGCGGGAGGGCGACAGATACGCAGTATTTT. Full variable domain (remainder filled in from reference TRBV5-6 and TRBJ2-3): DAGVTQSPTHLIKTRGQQVTLRCSPKSGHDTVSWYQQALGQGPQFIFQYYEEEERQRGNFPDRFSGHQFPNYSSELNVNALLLGDSALYLCASSLGSGRATDTQYFGPGTRLTVL.